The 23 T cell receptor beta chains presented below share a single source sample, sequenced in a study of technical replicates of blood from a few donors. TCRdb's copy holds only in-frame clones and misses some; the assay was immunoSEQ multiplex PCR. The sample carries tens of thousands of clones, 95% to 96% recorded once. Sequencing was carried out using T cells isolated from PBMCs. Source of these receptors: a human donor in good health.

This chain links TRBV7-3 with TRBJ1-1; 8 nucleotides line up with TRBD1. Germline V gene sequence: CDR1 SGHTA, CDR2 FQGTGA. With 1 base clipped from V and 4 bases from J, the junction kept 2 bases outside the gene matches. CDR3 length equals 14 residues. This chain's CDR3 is CASSLRQGTTEAFF. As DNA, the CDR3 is TGTGCCAGCAGCTTAAGACAGGGGACCACTGAAGCTTTCTTT. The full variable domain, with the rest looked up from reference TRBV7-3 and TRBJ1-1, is GAGVSQTPSNKVTEKGKYVELRCDPISGHTALYWYRQSLGQGPEFLIYFQGTGAADDSGLPNDRFFAVRPEGSVSTLKIQRTERGDSAVYLCASSLRQGTTEAFFGQGTRLTVV.

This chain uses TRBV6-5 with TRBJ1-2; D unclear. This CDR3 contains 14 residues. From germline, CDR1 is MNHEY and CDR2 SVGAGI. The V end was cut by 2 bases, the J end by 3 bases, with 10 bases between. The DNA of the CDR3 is TGTGCCAGCAGTTACCTCAGTTCTCACTATGGCTACACCTTC. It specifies CASSYLSSHYGYTF.

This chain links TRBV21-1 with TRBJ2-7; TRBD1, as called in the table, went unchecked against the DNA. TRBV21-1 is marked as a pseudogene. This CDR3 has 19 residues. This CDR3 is CASSKVSSLKDRSSYEQYF. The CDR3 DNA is TGTGCCAGCAGCAAAGTATCCTCCCTGAAGGACAGGAGCTCCTACGAGCAGTACTTC.

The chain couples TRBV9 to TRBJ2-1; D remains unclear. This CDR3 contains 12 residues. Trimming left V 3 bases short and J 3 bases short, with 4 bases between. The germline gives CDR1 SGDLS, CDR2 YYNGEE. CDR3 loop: CASSDYYNEQFF. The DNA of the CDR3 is TGTGCCAGCAGCGATTACTACAATGAGCAGTTCTTC.

The CDR3 DNA reads TGTGCCAGCACTGTGGCTTCTGGAAACACCATATATTTT. It encodes CASTVASGNTIYF. This chain joins TRBV6-1 and TRBJ1-3; D unclear. Trimming took 7 bases from V and 1 from J, leaving 8 bases between them. CDR1 is MNHNS and CDR2 is SASEGT in the germline V gene. This CDR3 has 13 residues.

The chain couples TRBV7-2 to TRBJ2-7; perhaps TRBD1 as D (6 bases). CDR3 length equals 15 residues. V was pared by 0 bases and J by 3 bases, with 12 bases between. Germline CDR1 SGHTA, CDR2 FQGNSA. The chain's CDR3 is CASSLARGIFYEQYF. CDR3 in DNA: TGTGCCAGCAGCTTAGCAAGGGGGATTTTCTACGAGCAGTACTTC.

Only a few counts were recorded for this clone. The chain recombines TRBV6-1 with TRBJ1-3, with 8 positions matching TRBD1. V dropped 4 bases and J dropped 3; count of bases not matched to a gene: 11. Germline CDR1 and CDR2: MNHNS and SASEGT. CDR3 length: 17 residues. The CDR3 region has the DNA TGTGCCAGCAGTGGACGGACAGGGACAATGGATGGAAACACCATATATTTT. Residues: CASSGRTGTMDGNTIYF.

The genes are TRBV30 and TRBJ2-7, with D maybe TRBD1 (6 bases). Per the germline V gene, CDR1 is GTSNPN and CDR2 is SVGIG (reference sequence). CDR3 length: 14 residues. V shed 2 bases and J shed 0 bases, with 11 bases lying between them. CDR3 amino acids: CAWSRRGNSYEQYF. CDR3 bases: TGTGCCTGGAGTCGCAGGGGCAACTCCTACGAGCAGTACTTC.

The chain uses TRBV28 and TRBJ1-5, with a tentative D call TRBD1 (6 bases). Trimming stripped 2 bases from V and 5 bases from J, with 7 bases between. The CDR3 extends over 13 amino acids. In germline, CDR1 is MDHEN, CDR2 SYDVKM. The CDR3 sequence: CASSLQGYQPQHF. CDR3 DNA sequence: TGTGCCAGCAGTTTACAGGGGTATCAGCCCCAGCATTTT.

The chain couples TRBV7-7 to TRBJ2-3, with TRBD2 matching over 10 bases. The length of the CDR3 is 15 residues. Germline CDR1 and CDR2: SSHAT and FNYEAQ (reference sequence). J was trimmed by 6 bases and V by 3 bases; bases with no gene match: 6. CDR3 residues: CASSLGLALMDTQYF. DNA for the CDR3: TGTGCCAGCAGCTTGGGACTAGCGTTGATGGATACGCAGTATTTT.

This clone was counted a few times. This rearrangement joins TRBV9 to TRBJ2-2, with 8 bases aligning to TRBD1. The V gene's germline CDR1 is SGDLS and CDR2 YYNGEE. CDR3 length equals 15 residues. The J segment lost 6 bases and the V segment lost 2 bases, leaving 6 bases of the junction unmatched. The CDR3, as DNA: TGTGCCAGCAGCGTTGGGACAGGTTTCGCCGGGGAGCTGTTTTTT. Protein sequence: CASSVGTGFAGELFF.

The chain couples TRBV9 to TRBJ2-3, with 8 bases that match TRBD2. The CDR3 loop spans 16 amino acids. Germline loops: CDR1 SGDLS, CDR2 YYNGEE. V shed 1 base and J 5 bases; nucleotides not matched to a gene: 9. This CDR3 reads CASSVRTGGLIDTQYF. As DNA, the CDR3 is TGTGCCAGCAGCGTACGCACGGGAGGGCTTATAGATACGCAGTATTTT.

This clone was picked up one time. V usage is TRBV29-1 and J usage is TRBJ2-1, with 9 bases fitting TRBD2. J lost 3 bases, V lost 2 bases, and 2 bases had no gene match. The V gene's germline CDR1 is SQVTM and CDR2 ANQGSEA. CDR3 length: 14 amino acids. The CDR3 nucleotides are TGCAGCGTTGAAAGGCGGGAGGGCTACAATGAGCAGTTCTTC. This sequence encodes CSVERREGYNEQFF.

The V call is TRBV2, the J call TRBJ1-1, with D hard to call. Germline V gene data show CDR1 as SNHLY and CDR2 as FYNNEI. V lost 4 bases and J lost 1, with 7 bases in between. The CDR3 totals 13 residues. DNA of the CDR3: TGTGCCAGCAGTGCTAGTGGGAACACTGAAGCTTTCTTT. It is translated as CASSASGNTEAFF.

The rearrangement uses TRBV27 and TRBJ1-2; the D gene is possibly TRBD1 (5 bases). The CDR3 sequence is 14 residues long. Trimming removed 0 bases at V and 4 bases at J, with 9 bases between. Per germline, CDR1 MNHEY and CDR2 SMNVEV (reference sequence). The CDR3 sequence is CASSLSSGIYGYTF. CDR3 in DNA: TGTGCCAGCAGTTTATCGTCAGGGATCTATGGCTACACCTTC.

The CDR3 nucleotides read TGTGCCAGCAGTTACCTGGGGGAGGGGCAGCCCCAGCATTTT. It encodes CASSYLGEGQPQHF. V usage is TRBV6-5 and J usage is TRBJ1-5; D is perhaps TRBD1 (5 bases). Germline lookup yields CDR1 MNHEY and CDR2 SVGAGI. V was cut by 2 bases and J by 7 bases, with 12 bases left in between. The CDR3 is 14 residues long.

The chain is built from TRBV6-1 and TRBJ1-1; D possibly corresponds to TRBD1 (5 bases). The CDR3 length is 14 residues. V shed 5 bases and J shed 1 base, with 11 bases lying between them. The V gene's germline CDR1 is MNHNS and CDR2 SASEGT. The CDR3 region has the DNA TGTGCCAGCAGTTCCAGGACAAAGAACACTGAAGCTTTCTTT. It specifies CASSSRTKNTEAFF.

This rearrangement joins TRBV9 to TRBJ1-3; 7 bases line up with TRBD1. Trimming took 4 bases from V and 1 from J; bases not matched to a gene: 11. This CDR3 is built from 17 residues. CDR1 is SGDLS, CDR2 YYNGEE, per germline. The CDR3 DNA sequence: TGTGCCAGCAGCCTAACCCTTAACAGGGGATCTGGAAACACCATATATTTT. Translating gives CASSLTLNRGSGNTIYF.

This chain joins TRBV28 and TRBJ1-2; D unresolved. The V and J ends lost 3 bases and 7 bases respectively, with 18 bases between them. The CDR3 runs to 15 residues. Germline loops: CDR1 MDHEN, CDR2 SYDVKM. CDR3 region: CASSFNRGGAGGYTF. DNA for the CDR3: TGTGCCAGCAGTTTCAATCGAGGCGGTGCGGGTGGCTACACCTTC.

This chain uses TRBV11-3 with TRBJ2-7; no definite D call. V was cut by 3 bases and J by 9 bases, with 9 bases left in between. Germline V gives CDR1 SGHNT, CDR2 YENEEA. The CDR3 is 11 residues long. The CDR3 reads CASSFSLGQYF. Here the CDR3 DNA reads TGTGCCAGCAGCTTCTCCCTCGGGCAGTACTTC.

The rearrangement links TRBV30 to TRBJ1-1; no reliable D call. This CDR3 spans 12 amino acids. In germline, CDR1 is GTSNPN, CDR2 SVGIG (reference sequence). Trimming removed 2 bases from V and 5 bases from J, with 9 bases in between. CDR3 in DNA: TGTGCCTGGAGTCGGGGATCAACTGAAGCTTTCTTT. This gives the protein CAWSRGSTEAFF.

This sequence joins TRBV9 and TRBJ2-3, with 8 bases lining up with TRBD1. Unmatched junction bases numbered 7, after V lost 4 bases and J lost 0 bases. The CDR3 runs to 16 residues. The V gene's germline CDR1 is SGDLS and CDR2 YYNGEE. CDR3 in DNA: TGTGCCAGCAGCCTCTGGGGACAGGCCAGCACAGATACGCAGTATTTT. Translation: CASSLWGQASTDTQYF.

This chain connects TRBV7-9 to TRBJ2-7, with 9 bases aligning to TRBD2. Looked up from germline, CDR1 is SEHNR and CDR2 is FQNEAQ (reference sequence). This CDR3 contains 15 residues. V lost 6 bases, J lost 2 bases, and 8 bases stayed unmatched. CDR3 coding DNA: TGTGCCAGCAGGCATAGCGGGAGCTTCACCTACGAGCAGTACTTC. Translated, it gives CASRHSGSFTYEQYF.